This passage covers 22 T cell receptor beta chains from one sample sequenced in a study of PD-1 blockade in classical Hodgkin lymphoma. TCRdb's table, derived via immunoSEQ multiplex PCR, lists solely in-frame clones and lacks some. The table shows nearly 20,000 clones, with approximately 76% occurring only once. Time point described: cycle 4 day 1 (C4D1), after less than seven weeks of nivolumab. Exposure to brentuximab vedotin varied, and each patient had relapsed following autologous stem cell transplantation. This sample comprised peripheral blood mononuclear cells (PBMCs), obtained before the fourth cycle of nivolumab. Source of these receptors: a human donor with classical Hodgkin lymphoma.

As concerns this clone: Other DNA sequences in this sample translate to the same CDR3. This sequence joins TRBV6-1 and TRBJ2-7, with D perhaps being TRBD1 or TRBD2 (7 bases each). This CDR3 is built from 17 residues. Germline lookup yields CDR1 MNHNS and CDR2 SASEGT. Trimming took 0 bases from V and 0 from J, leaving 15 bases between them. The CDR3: CASSEAWGGDSSYEQYF. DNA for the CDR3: TGTGCCAGCAGTGAAGCCTGGGGGGGGGACAGCTCCTACGAGCAGTACTTC.

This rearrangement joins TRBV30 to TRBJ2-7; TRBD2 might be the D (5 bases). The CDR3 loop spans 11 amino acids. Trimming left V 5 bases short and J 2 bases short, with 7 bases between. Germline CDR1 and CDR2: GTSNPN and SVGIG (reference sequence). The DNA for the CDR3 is TGTGCCTGGGGACTCACCTACGAGCAGTACTTC. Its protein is CAWGLTYEQYF.

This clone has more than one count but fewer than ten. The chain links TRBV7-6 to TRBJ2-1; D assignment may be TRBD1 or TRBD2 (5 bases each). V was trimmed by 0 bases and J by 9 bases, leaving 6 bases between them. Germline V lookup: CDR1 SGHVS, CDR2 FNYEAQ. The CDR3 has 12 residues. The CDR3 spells CASSLAGTEQFF. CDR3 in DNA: TGTGCCAGCAGCTTAGCAGGGACTGAGCAGTTCTTC.

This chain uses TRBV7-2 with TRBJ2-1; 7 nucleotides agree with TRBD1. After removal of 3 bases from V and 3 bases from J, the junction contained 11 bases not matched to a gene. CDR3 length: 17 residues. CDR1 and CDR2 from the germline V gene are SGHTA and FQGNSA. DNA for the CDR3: TGTGCCAGCAGCTTCTGGGGAAGACAGGGCAGCTACAATGAGCAGTTCTTC. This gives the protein CASSFWGRQGSYNEQFF.

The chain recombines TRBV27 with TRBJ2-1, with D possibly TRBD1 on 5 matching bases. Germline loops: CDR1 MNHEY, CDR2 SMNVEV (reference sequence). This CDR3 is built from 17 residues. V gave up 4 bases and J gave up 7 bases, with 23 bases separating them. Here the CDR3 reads CASSWQGWAREANEQFF. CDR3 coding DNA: TGTGCCAGCAGTTGGCAGGGTTGGGCCAGGGAAGCGAATGAGCAGTTCTTC.

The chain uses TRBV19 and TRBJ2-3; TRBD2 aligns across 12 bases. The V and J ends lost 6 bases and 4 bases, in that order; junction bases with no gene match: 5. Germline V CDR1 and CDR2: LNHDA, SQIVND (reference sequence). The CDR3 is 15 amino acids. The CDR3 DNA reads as TGTGCCAGTAGCCCGACTAGCGGGAGAGCAGATACGCAGTATTTT. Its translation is CASSPTSGRADTQYF.

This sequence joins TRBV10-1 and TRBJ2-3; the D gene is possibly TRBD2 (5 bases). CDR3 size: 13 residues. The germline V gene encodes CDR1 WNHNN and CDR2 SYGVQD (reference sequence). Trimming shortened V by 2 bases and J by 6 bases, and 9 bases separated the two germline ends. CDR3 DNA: TGCGCCAGCAGTGAGATACAGCGGGATACGCAGTATTTT. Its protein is CASSEIQRDTQYF.

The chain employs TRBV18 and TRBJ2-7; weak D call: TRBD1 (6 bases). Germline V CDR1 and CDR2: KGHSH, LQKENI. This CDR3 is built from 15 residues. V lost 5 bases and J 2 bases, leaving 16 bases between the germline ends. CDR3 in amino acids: CASSSPGHRPYEQYF. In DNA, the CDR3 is TGTGCCAGCTCATCCCCGGGACACCGGCCCTACGAGCAGTACTTC.

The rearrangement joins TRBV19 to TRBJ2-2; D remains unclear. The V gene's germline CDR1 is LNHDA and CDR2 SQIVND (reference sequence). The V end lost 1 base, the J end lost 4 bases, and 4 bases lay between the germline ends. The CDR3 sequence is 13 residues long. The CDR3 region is CASSIAGTGELFF. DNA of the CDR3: TGTGCCAGTAGTATAGCGGGCACCGGGGAGCTGTTTTTT.

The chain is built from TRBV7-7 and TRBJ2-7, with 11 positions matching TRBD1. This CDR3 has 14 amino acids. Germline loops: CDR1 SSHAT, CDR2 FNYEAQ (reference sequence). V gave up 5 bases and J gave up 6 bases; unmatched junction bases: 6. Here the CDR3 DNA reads TGTGCCAGCAGCCCAGGACAGGGGGCGTCCGAGCAGTACTTC. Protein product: CASSPGQGASEQYF.

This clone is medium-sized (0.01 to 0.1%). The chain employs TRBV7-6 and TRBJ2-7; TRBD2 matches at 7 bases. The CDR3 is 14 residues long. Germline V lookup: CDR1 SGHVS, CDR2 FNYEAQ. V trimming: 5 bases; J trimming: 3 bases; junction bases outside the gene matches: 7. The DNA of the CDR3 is TGTGCCAGCAGCCGGGACGGGGGGAACTACGAGCAGTACTTC. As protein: CASSRDGGNYEQYF.

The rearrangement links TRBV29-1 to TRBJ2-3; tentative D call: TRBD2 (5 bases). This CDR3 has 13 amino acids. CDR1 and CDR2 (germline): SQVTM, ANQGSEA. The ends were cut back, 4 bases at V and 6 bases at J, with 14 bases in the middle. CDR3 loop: CSVGAAFMDTQYF. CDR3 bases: TGCAGCGTTGGAGCGGCTTTTATGGATACGCAGTATTTT.

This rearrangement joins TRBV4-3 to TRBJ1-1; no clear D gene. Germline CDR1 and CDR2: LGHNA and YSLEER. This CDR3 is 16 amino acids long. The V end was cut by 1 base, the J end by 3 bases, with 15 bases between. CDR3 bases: TGCGCCAGCAGCCAAGCGACCCGGTATGGGGACACTGAAGCTTTCTTT. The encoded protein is CASSQATRYGDTEAFF.

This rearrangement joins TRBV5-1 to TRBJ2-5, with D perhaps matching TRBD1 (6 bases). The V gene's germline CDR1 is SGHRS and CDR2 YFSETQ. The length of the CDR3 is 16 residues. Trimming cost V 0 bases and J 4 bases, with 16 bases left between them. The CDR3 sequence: CASSLAARGKGETQYF. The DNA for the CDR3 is TGCGCCAGCAGCTTGGCCGCCAGGGGCAAAGGAGAGACCCAGTACTTC.

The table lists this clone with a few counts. CDR3 nucleotides: TGTGCCAGTAGTATAGTAGCAGAGGGAAGCTACGAGCAGTACTTC. Residues: CASSIVAEGSYEQYF. The rearrangement joins TRBV19 to TRBJ2-7; D is perhaps TRBD2 (5 bases). This CDR3 comprises 15 residues. Trimming took off 1 base at V and 3 bases at J, with 13 bases between the two ends. Per the germline V gene, CDR1 is LNHDA and CDR2 is SQIVND (reference sequence).

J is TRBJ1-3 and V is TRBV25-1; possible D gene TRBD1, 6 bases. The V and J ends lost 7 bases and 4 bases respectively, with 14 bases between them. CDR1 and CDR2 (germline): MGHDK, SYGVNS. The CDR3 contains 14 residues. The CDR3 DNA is TGTGCCAGCACAAGGACCGGGACAGGAAACACCATATATTTT. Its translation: CASTRTGTGNTIYF.

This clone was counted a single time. The CDR3 DNA follows: TGTGCCAGCAGTGTCCCGGGTAGCGGGGTAGAGCAGTACTTC. As protein: CASSVPGSGVEQYF. This chain links TRBV2 with TRBJ2-7, with 8 bases that match TRBD2. This CDR3 has 14 residues. CDR1 and CDR2 (germline): SNHLY, FYNNEI. V gave up 4 bases and J gave up 7 bases; unmatched junction bases: 9.

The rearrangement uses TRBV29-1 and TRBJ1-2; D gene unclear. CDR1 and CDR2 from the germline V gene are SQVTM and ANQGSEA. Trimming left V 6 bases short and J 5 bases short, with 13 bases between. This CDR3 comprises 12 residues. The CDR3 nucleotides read TGCAGCGTGAAGGGCCTTATGTATGGCTACACCTTC. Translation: CSVKGLMYGYTF.

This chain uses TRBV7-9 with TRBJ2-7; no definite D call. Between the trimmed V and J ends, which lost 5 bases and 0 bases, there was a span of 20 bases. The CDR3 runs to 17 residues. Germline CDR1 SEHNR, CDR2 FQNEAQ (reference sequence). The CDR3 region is CASSVAGLRTSSYEQYF. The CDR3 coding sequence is TGTGCCAGCAGCGTGGCTGGTCTGAGAACCTCCTCCTACGAGCAGTACTTC.

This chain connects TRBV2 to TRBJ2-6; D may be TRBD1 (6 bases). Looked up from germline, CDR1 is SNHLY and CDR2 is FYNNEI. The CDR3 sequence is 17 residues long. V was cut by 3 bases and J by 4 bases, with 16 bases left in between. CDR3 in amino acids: CASSERRGSPGANVLTF. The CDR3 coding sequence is TGTGCCAGCAGTGAGCGCAGGGGATCCCCCGGGGCCAACGTCCTGACTTTC. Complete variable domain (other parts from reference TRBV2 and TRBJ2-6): EPEVTQTPSHQVTQMGQEVILRCVPISNHLYFYWYRQILGQKVEFLVSFYNNEISEKSEIFDDQFSVERPDGSNFTLKIRSTKLEDSAMYFCASSERRGSPGANVLTFGAGSRLTVL.

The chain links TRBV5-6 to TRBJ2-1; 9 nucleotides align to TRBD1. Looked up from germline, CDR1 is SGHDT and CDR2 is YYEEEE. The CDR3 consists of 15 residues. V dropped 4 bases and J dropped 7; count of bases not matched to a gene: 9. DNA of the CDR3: TGTGCCAGCAGCCCCCCGGGACAGGGTGCGAATGAGCAGTTCTTC. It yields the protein CASSPPGQGANEQFF.

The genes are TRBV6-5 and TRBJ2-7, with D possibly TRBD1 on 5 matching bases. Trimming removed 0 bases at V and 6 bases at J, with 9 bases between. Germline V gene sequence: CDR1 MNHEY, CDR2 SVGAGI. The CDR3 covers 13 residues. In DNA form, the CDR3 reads TGTGCCAGCAGTTACTCGGGGCAGCTCGAGCAGTACTTC. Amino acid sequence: CASSYSGQLEQYF.